Given below is one T cell receptor (beta chain) in context. What it recognizes is unknown. Trimming shortened V by 2 bases and J by 9 bases, and 15 bases separated the two germline ends. The CDR3 has 13 residues. Germline-derived CDR1 and CDR2 are SGHRS and YFSETQ. The sample is drawn from a study of post-analysis software for immune sequencing data. Overall study findings and caveats: When patients were compared with controls, a handful of TRBV segments were more frequent, TRBV5-6, TRBV5-1 and TRBV20-1 among them.

Unique molecular identifiers were carried by the TCR beta cDNA libraries. A single record per CDR3 protein comes from TCRdb applying MiXCR to the PCR reads. The data hold roughly 730,000 distinct CDR3 sequences, with about 27% observed a single time. The chain links TRBV5-1 to TRBJ2-7, with D uncertain. This clonotype was obtained from a girl aged 5-17 years with multiple sclerosis. Sequenced: blood. The CDR3 protein is CASSFPDGPGQYF. CDR3 nucleotides: TGCGCCAGCAGCTTCCCGGATGGCCCGGGGCAGTACTTC. Complete variable domain (other parts from reference TRBV5-1 and TRBJ2-7): KAGVTQTPRYLIKTRGQQVTLSCSPISGHRSVSWYQQTPGQGLQFLFEYFSETQRNKGNFPGRFSGRQFSNSRSEMNVSTLELGDSALYLCASSFPDGPGQYFGPGTRLTVT.